This T cell receptor beta chain was obtained from a study of shared clonotypes between healthy human individuals. This CDR3 contains 17 residues. V shed 3 bases, J shed 6 bases, and the junction held 10 bases outside the gene matches. Germline V lookup: CDR1 SGDLS, CDR2 YYNGEE. Clones were sequenced by immunoSEQ multiplex PCR, and TCRdb holds only the in-frame ones, with some missing. Of 170,000 or so clones listed, approximately 60% were seen once; the top ten hold about 10%. This sequence joins TRBV9 and TRBJ2-3, with 13 bases lining up with TRBD2. The sample was memory CD4+ T cells sorted from blood. Documented subset: CD45RA-negative fraction. The receptor was isolated from a man aged 30-40 years in good health. The DNA for the CDR3 is TGTGCCAGCAGCGACACTAGCGGGAGGGCCAGATTTGATACGCAGTATTTT. Translation gives CASSDTSGRARFDTQYF.